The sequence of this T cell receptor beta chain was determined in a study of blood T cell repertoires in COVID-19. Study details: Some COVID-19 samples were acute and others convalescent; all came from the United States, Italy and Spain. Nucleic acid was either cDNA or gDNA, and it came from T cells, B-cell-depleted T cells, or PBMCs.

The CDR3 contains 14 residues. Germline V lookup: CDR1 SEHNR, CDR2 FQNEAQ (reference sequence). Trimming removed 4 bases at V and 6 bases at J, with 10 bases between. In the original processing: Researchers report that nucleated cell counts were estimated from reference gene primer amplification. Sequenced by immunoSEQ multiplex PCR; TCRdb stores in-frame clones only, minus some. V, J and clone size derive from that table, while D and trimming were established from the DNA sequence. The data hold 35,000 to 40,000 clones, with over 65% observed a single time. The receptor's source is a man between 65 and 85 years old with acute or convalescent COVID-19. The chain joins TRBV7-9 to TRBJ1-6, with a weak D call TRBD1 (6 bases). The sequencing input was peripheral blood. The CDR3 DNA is TGTGCCAGCAGCTCACAGGGCCCTAATTCACCCCTCCACTTT. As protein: CASSSQGPNSPLHF.